This T cell receptor (beta chain) was sequenced for a study of early T cells in non-severe SARS-CoV-2 infection. Study-wide background: Sequenced bulk RNA came from whole blood that was unsorted, and chains were unpaired. Study-wide points: Using VDJdb, the matching emphasized anti-spike CD8 responses while missing private and CD4 specificities.

Concerning this clonotype: Its matching antigen is unknown.

The TCR library protocol attached unique molecular identifiers to the individual cDNA molecules. TCRdb processed the 5' RACE reads anew with MiXCR; each CDR3 protein has one entry. The table has tens of thousands of distinct CDR3 sequences, roughly 6.1% seen once. Sequencing used whole blood. This TCR was recovered from an adult who was a healthcare worker with PCR-confirmed SARS-CoV-2 infection or an uninfected control (not recorded which).

CDR3 nucleotide sequence: TGTGCCAGCAGTTACTCCGAGACTAGCACAGATACGCAGTATTTT. Its translation: CASSYSETSTDTQYF. V usage is TRBV6-2 or TRBV6-3 and J usage is TRBJ2-3; D unclear. From germline, CDR1 is MNHEY and CDR2 SVGEGT. Deletions cut 0 bases from V and 0 bases from J, with 7 bases between. The CDR3 is 15 amino acids.